These 9 T cell receptor beta chains were sequenced from one sample in a study of regulatory T cells in long-lasting Graves disease. Indicated time point: newly diagnosed GD, antithyroid drugs for less than 3 months. Making the TCR library involved RNA that had been extracted from PBMCs. According to the study, TCR beta libraries were built with iRepertoire HTBI primers and CDR3-region Arm-PCR. TCRdb independently ran MiXCR on the multiplex PCR reads; one entry per CDR3 protein. Of about 210,000 distinct CDR3 sequences listed, around 19% were seen once; the top ten hold 12%. The same specimen was also included in a second study, on T cells in Graves' hyperthyroidism and ophthalmopathy.

The material sequenced was peripheral blood mononuclear cells (PBMCs), taken at new diagnosis, from a patient treated with antithyroid drugs. The source of these receptors is a woman aged 25 to 45 with Graves disease.

A note on this clonotype: One base away lies a much larger clone, so this may be a sequencing read error. This sequence joins TRBV28 and TRBJ2-7; the match to TRBD2 covers 7 bases. The tail of the sequence fits TRBJ2-1 better, so the J call may be wrong. This CDR3 is built from 13 residues. Germline V gene lookup returns CDR1 MDHEN and CDR2 SYDVKM. The DNA of the CDR3 is TGTGCCAGCTCACCTCTGGGGGACTACGAGCAGTTCTTC. The encoded protein is CASSPLGDYEQFF.

This clonotype has ten or more counts. The gene calls are TRBV11-3 and TRBJ1-2; tentative D call: TRBD1 (5 bases). Germline lookup yields CDR1 SGHNT and CDR2 YENEEA. Trimming left V 0 bases short and J 5 bases short, with 16 bases between. CDR3 size: 16 residues. Here the CDR3 reads CASSLDSPLGVYGYTF. The CDR3 coding sequence is TGTGCCAGCAGCTTAGACTCCCCGTTAGGGGTTTATGGCTACACCTTC. The variable domain in full, completed from reference TRBV11-3 and TRBJ1-2, reads EAGVVQSPRYKIIEKKQPVAFWCNPISGHNTLYWYLQNLGQGPELLIRYENEEAVDDSQLPKDRFSAERLKGVDSTLKIQPAELGDSAVYLCASSLDSPLGVYGYTFGSGTRLTVV.

Concerning this clonotype: A much larger clone differs from this one at a single base, so this may be a read error. The rearrangement joins TRBV11-2 to TRBJ2-3; 8 bases line up with TRBD1. The CDR3 is 17 residues long. Germline V gene sequence: CDR1 SGHAT, CDR2 FQNNGV. The CDR3 bases are TGTGCCAGCAGCTTAGGACAGACAGGGGCCCGCACAGGTACGCAGTATTTT. Protein sequence: CASSLGQTGARTGTQYF.

At least ten counts were recorded for this clonotype. The CDR3 region has the DNA TGTGCCAGCAGTTACCCCTGGACAGGGTTACATTACGAGCAGTACTTC. Protein: CASSYPWTGLHYEQYF. V usage is TRBV6-5 and J usage is TRBJ2-7; 8 nucleotides agree with TRBD1. Germline V CDR1 and CDR2: MNHEY, SVGAGI. Trimming at V came to 2 bases and at J to 4 bases, leaving 10 bases not matched to a gene. The length of the CDR3 is 16 residues.

This clonotype was counted at least ten times. The V and J genes are TRBV20-1 and TRBJ2-1; D is unresolved. CDR1 DFQATT and CDR2 SNEGSKA come from the germline V gene (reference sequence). Trimming removed 5 bases from V and 0 bases from J, with 8 bases in between. This CDR3 spans 13 amino acids. In nucleotides, the CDR3 is TGCAGTGCTCACGCCGCCTCCTACAATGAGCAGTTCTTC. It encodes CSAHAASYNEQFF.

A single count supports this clonotype. The genes are TRBV2 and TRBJ2-5; a weak D match, TRBD1 (7 bases). V lost 3 bases and J lost 2, with 22 bases in between. The length of the CDR3 is 18 residues. The germline V gene has CDR1 SNHLY and CDR2 FYNNEI. For the CDR3, the DNA is TGTGCCAGCAGTGATATAGGACAGGCGCGGGCGGGACAAGAGACCCAGTACTTC. This codes for CASSDIGQARAGQETQYF.

The sample holds a few counts of this clonotype. This rearrangement joins TRBV3-1 to TRBJ2-5; 9 nucleotides align to TRBD2. J gave up 1 base and V 4 bases, and 4 bases lay outside the gene matches. CDR1 and CDR2 from the germline V gene are LGHDT and YNNKEL (reference sequence). The CDR3 length is 15 residues. This chain's CDR3 is CASSPPAGGQETQYF. CDR3 sequence (DNA): TGTGCCAGCAGCCCCCCAGCGGGGGGCCAAGAGACCCAGTACTTC.

Concerning this clonotype: Since a much larger clone is just one base distant, this may be a read error. This chain links TRBV6-2 or TRBV6-3 with TRBJ1-5, with D uncertain. V was trimmed by 7 bases and J by 9 bases, leaving 19 bases between them. The CDR3 spans 14 residues. Germline-derived CDR1 and CDR2 are MNHEY and SVGEGT. CDR3 in DNA: TGTGCCAGCATGCCTCCGTGGGGATATCGGCCCCAGCATTTT. Translation: CASMPPWGYRPQHF.

This clonotype was recorded many times. The chain combines TRBV19 with TRBJ2-7; 10 nucleotides match TRBD2. Unmatched junction bases numbered 9, after V lost 6 bases and J lost 4 bases. This CDR3 is built from 15 residues. CDR1 is LNHDA, CDR2 SQIVND, per germline (reference sequence). CDR3 sequence reads: CASRPSAGGPYEQYF. The CDR3 region has the DNA TGTGCCAGTAGGCCTTCAGCGGGAGGGCCATACGAGCAGTACTTC. The complete variable domain, with remaining parts taken from reference TRBV19 and TRBJ2-7, reads DGGITQSPKYLFRKEGQNVTLSCEQNLNHDAMYWYRQDPGQGLRLIYYSQIVNDFQKGDIAEGYSVSREKKESFPLTVTSAQKNPTAFYLCASRPSAGGPYEQYFGPGTRLTVT.